Below are 4 T cell receptor beta chains sequenced from a single sample in a study of blood T cell repertoires in COVID-19. Sequenced by immunoSEQ multiplex PCR; TCRdb stores in-frame clones only, minus some. The sample includes fewer than 350,000 clones, roughly 93% seen only once; the top ten take about 2.5%. The sequenced sample consisted of PBMCs or T cells enriched from blood (not recorded which). The receptors stem from a woman between 35 and 50 years old with acute COVID-19.

This chain links TRBV11-2 with TRBJ1-1; D gene ambiguous. The CDR3 contains 14 residues. Germline CDR1 SGHAT, CDR2 FQNNGV. V was clipped by 6 bases and J by 1 base, with 12 bases between them. CDR3 sequence (DNA): TGTGCCAGCAGGGAGGGAATCACGAACACTGAAGCTTTCTTT. This sequence encodes CASREGITNTEAFF.

This clone was found once. This chain connects TRBV4-1 to TRBJ2-5, with D possibly TRBD1 on 5 matching bases. Trimming stripped 1 base from V and 2 bases from J, with 8 bases between. Germline V CDR1 and CDR2: MGHRA, YSYEKL. The CDR3 sequence is 14 residues long. The DNA for the CDR3 is TGCGCCAGCAGCCAAGGACAGTATCAAGAGACCCAGTACTTC. Translation: CASSQGQYQETQYF.

The CDR3 DNA reads TGTGCCATCCCGGGACTGAGATCCTCTGGGGCCAACGTCCTGACTTTC. Its translation: CAIPGLRSSGANVLTF. V and J are TRBV7-9 and TRBJ2-6; perhaps TRBD2 as D (6 bases). The V end lost 10 bases, the J end lost 0 bases, and 16 bases lay between the germline ends. From germline, CDR1 is SEHNR and CDR2 FQNEAQ (reference sequence). This CDR3 contains 16 residues.

This sequence joins TRBV5-5 and TRBJ1-1, with D possibly matching TRBD1 (6 bases). V was pared by 4 bases and J by 1 base, with 14 bases between. The germline gives CDR1 SGHKS, CDR2 YYEKEE (reference sequence). The CDR3 extends over 15 amino acids. The CDR3 region has the DNA TGTGCCAGCAGCATGGGGGTCAGGGGGAACACTGAAGCTTTCTTT. The encoded protein is CASSMGVRGNTEAFF.